The source of this T cell receptor (beta chain) is a study of cytomegalovirus exposure and HLA in healthy donors. The PCR ran on 60 Vbeta and 13 Jbeta primers. Here immunoSEQ multiplex PCR was the method, and the copy in TCRdb shows in-frame clones only, minus some. The sample lists around 130,000 clones, 65% to 85% seen once, with roughly 3% in the top ten. This clone was counted only a few times. V lost 0 bases to trimming and J lost 4 bases, with 7 bases between them. Per the germline V gene, CDR1 is SGHNT and CDR2 is YYREEE (reference sequence). The CDR3 is made up of 13 amino acids. Specimen: PBMCs. The gene calls are TRBV5-4 and TRBJ2-5; D ambiguous. This receptor was identified in a woman between 40 and 50 years old in good health and CMV-seropositive. The CDR3 nucleotides are TGTGCCAGCAGCTTGGTTCTCGGAGAGACCCAGTACTTC. This encodes CASSLVLGETQYF.